This passage covers 2 T cell receptor beta chains from one sample sequenced in a study of CD8+CD57+ T cells in acquired aplastic anemia. CDR3 and TCR beta VDJ profiling relied on a genomic DNA template. TCRdb redid the calling of the reads with MiXCR, one entry per CDR3 protein. The sample lists roughly 280,000 distinct CDR3 sequences, 56% seen once, with roughly 1.2% in the top ten. The authors sequenced patients whose flow cytometry had shown CD8+CD57+ cell expansion. Sequencing was performed on sorted CD4+, CD8+, or CD8+CD57+ T cells (not recorded which) from PBMCs. The receptors were gathered from a human donor with aplastic anemia.

The chain combines TRBV2 with TRBJ2-1, with D possibly matching TRBD2 (5 bases). Trimming shortened V by 6 bases and J by 5 bases, and 5 bases separated the two germline ends. The length of the CDR3 is 11 residues. CDR1 and CDR2 from the germline V gene are SNHLY and FYNNEI. The CDR3 nucleotides are TGTGCCAGCAGGCGGGACAATGAGCAGTTCTTC. It specifies CASRRDNEQFF.

This clonotype was detected only a few times. J is TRBJ2-7 and V is TRBV18; D may be TRBD1 or TRBD2 (5 bases each). The CDR3 is 16 amino acids. Germline CDR1 is KGHSH and CDR2 is LQKENI. With 2 bases removed from V and 0 bases from J, the gap between germline ends came to 14 bases. CDR3 region: CASSPTTRDVSYEQYF. The CDR3 DNA reads TGTGCCAGCTCACCAACTACAAGGGACGTCTCCTACGAGCAGTACTTC.